This TCR beta chain was recovered during a study of blood T cell repertoires in COVID-19. Profiled with immunoSEQ multiplex PCR; TCRdb holds only in-frame clones, not every one. Of 85,000 to 90,000 clones detected, roughly three quarters appear once; the ten largest clones hold about 11%. CDR1 SGHTA and CDR2 FQGNSA come from the germline V gene. J gave up 2 bases and V 0 bases, and 3 bases lay outside the gene matches. The CDR3 runs to 16 residues. What was sequenced was peripheral blood. The TCR sequence derives from a man between 65 and 79 years old with acute or convalescent COVID-19. V is TRBV7-2 and J is TRBJ2-1; 8 bases are shared with TRBD2. Written as DNA, the CDR3 is TGTGCCAGCAGCTTAGCGATAGCGGGAACCTACAATGAGCAGTTCTTC. Its protein is CASSLAIAGTYNEQFF.